Shown below are 15 T cell receptor beta chains from a single sample sequenced in a study of shared clonotypes between healthy human individuals. Positively selected for CCR7, the CD45RO-negative cells used as naive CD8 cells excluded terminally differentiated effector memory CD45RA+ cells. Measured with immunoSEQ multiplex PCR; TCRdb has only the in-frame clones, and not every one. The table records more than 2 million clones, roughly 95% of them present only once. Sequencing was carried out using naive CD8+ T cells sorted from blood. The receptor source for this set is a man in his late teens or twenties in good health.

A word on this clone: The same CDR3 also results from other DNA sequences found in this sample. V is TRBV6-6 and J is TRBJ2-2, with 7 bases matching TRBD2. This CDR3 contains 14 residues. Trimming at V came to 2 bases and at J to 5 bases, leaving 2 bases not matched to a gene. The germline V gene encodes CDR1 MNHNY and CDR2 SVGAGI (reference sequence). CDR3 sequence: CASSYGGGTGELFF. As DNA, the CDR3 is TGTGCCAGCAGTTACGGCGGGGGAACCGGGGAGCTGTTTTTT.

This CDR3 reads CASRWTGGSTDTQYF. In DNA form, the CDR3 reads TGTGCCAGCAGATGGACAGGGGGGAGCACAGATACGCAGTATTTT. V usage is TRBV6-5 and J usage is TRBJ2-3; 10 bases are shared with TRBD1. This CDR3 is built from 15 residues. Germline loops: CDR1 MNHEY, CDR2 SVGAGI. J was trimmed by 0 bases and V by 6 bases; bases with no gene match: 3.

The chain is built from TRBV7-6 and TRBJ2-3, with unresolved D. The CDR3 has 15 amino acids. Germline lookup yields CDR1 SGHVS and CDR2 FNYEAQ. V lost 1 base, J lost 1 base, and 9 bases lay in between. The CDR3 here is CASSLVVTGTDTQYF. CDR3 nucleotides: TGTGCCAGCAGCTTAGTTGTCACAGGCACAGATACGCAGTATTTT. The complete variable domain, with remaining parts taken from reference TRBV7-6 and TRBJ2-3, reads GAGVSQSPRYKVTKRGQDVALRCDPISGHVSLYWYRQALGQGPEFLTYFNYEAQQDKSGLPNDRFSAERPEGSISTLTIQRTEQRDSAMYRCASSLVVTGTDTQYFGPGTRLTVL.

This rearrangement joins TRBV9 to TRBJ1-4, with 7 bases fitting TRBD1. CDR1 SGDLS and CDR2 YYNGEE come from the germline V gene. V gave up 0 bases and J gave up 7 bases; unmatched junction bases: 6. The CDR3 runs to 15 residues. CDR3 loop: CASSVVGRTGEKLFF. The CDR3 DNA is TGTGCCAGCAGCGTAGTCGGGCGGACAGGTGAAAAACTGTTTTTT.

To note about this clone: In the same sample, other DNA sequences code for this CDR3. The chain recombines TRBV29-1 with TRBJ2-3; maybe TRBD2 (6 bases). V dropped 4 bases and J dropped 0 bases, with 8 bases sitting between them. The CDR3 runs to 13 residues. The V gene's germline CDR1 is SQVTM and CDR2 ANQGSEA. CDR3 loop: CSVAGASTDTQYF. The CDR3, as DNA: TGCAGCGTTGCGGGAGCCAGCACAGATACGCAGTATTTT.

The V and J genes are TRBV9 and TRBJ2-7, with 10 bases identical to TRBD1. V trimming: 3 bases; J trimming: 2 bases; junction bases outside the gene matches: 8. CDR3 length: 16 residues. From germline, CDR1 is SGDLS and CDR2 YYNGEE. CDR3 DNA sequence: TGTGCCAGCAGCGCCACGGACAGGGGGAGAACCTACGAGCAGTACTTC. Amino acids: CASSATDRGRTYEQYF.

The rearrangement links TRBV7-6 to TRBJ2-2; D perhaps matches TRBD2 (5 bases). V dropped 0 bases and J dropped 5 bases, with 22 bases sitting between them. Germline V gene data show CDR1 as SGHVS and CDR2 as FNYEAQ. The CDR3 has 19 amino acids. The CDR3 reads CASSLARTFPTSGTGELFF. CDR3 DNA: TGTGCCAGCAGCTTAGCGAGGACGTTCCCAACGTCGGGGACCGGGGAGCTGTTTTTT.

This chain links TRBV7-6 with TRBJ2-1; maybe TRBD1 (6 bases). CDR1 and CDR2 (germline): SGHVS, FNYEAQ. V lost 5 bases and J 5 bases, leaving 16 bases between the germline ends. CDR3 length equals 15 residues. CDR3 sequence: CASSLDRSSHNEQFF. In DNA, the CDR3 is TGTGCCAGCAGCCTCGACAGGAGCAGCCACAATGAGCAGTTCTTC. Together with reference TRBV7-6 and TRBJ2-1, the CDR3 gives the full variable domain: GAGVSQSPRYKVTKRGQDVALRCDPISGHVSLYWYRQALGQGPEFLTYFNYEAQQDKSGLPNDRFSAERPEGSISTLTIQRTEQRDSAMYRCASSLDRSSHNEQFFGPGTRLTVL.

The rearrangement joins TRBV7-8 to TRBJ2-1; D might be TRBD2 (5 bases). In germline, CDR1 is SGHVS, CDR2 FQNEAQ. The V end was cut by 3 bases, the J end by 15 bases, with 18 bases between. The CDR3 totals 13 residues. CDR3 DNA sequence: TGTGCCAGCAGCTTGGCCGGTCGGGCGGGTCGGTTCTTC. Encoded protein: CASSLAGRAGRFF.

This chain connects TRBV19 to TRBJ2-7, with D perhaps matching TRBD1 (5 bases). The V gene lost 6 bases and the J gene lost 4 bases, with 16 bases spanning the gap. CDR3 length: 14 residues. Germline-derived CDR1 and CDR2 are LNHDA and SQIVND (reference sequence). CDR3 loop: CASSLRAWDYEQYF. DNA of the CDR3: TGTGCCAGTAGCCTCAGGGCATGGGATTACGAGCAGTACTTC. The full variable domain, its missing parts supplied by reference TRBV19 and TRBJ2-7, is DGGITQSPKYLFRKEGQNVTLSCEQNLNHDAMYWYRQDPGQGLRLIYYSQIVNDFQKGDIAEGYSVSREKKESFPLTVTSAQKNPTAFYLCASSLRAWDYEQYFGPGTRLTVT.

The chain employs TRBV11-2 and TRBJ2-1, with D tentatively TRBD1 (6 bases). V lost 2 bases, J lost 1 base, and 6 bases lay in between. This CDR3 is built from 14 residues. Germline V gene sequence: CDR1 SGHAT, CDR2 FQNNGV. In DNA form, the CDR3 reads TGTGCCAGCAGCTTAACAGGGTCCTACAATGAGCAGTTCTTC. Amino acids: CASSLTGSYNEQFF. Full variable domain (remainder filled in from reference TRBV11-2 and TRBJ2-1): EAGVAQSPRYKIIEKRQSVAFWCNPISGHATLYWYQQILGQGPKLLIQFQNNGVVDDSQLPKDRFSAERLKGVDSTLKIQPAKLEDSAVYLCASSLTGSYNEQFFGPGTRLTVL.

This clone occurred once. The DNA is left out, because the CDR3 cannot be placed on it with certainty; the CDR3 is given as TCRdb lists it. The chain has TRBV28 and TRBJ1-5. Germline CDR1 and CDR2: MDHEN and SYDVKM. Ends included, the CDR3 has 10 residues. The CDR3 region is CASSSSPQHF.

Of note for this clone: The sample carries other DNA sequences with the same CDR3. The rearrangement joins TRBV6-5 to TRBJ1-4, with D possibly being TRBD1 (5 bases). V lost 6 bases, J lost 5 bases, and 13 bases lay in between. Germline V lookup: CDR1 MNHEY, CDR2 SVGAGI. The CDR3 is 14 residues long. CDR3 protein: CASSPGGENEKLFF. The CDR3 nucleotides read TGTGCCAGCAGCCCCGGGGGAGAGAATGAAAAACTGTTTTTT.

Comments on this clone: Other DNA sequences in this specimen translate into the identical CDR3. The V and J genes are TRBV5-6 and TRBJ2-7, with D perhaps TRBD2 (6 bases). This CDR3 is built from 13 residues. V shed 5 bases and J shed 0 bases, with 9 bases lying between them. CDR1 is SGHDT, CDR2 YYEEEE, per germline. The CDR3 DNA reads as TGTGCCAGCAGTGCGGGACTCTCCTACGAGCAGTACTTC. It codes for CASSAGLSYEQYF.

This clone was seen only once. The gene calls are TRBV11-2 and TRBJ2-7; TRBD2 aligns across 10 bases. The CDR3 sequence is 14 residues long. J was trimmed by 3 bases and V by 5 bases; bases with no gene match: 4. Per the germline V gene, CDR1 is SGHAT and CDR2 is FQNNGV. The CDR3 coding sequence is TGTGCCAGCAGCACAGGACTAGCGGTCTACGAGCAGTACTTC. It is translated as CASSTGLAVYEQYF.